Listed below are T cell receptor beta chains from one sample, sequenced in a study of shared T cell receptors in the human thymus. Clones were read by immunoSEQ multiplex PCR, and TCRdb kept only the in-frame ones, dropping some. The sample shows 700,000 or so clones, approximately 85% of them seen only once. This same sample was also part of a study on human thymus T cells.

Sample: thymocytes. Source of these receptors: a girl less than two years old with a congenital heart defect. Each CDR3 is given with its conserved first and last residue. The order of the fields is V gene, clone size, J gene, D gene, CDR3 DNA, CDR3 protein. The D gene is left open where the match is weak. The listing skips clone size in some rows; elsewhere it reads once, few, many or a size class.

>TRBV2|few|TRBJ1-2|NA
TGTGCCAGCAGTGAAGTTGGCGTGGGGGCCCCTTCCTATGGCTACACCTTC
CASSEVGVGAPSYGYTF
>TRBV19|NA|TRBJ1-1|TRBD1
TGTGCCAGTAGTCTCCGGACAGGGGCCCTTACCCTGAACACTGAAGCTTTCTTT
CASSLRTGALTLNTEAFF
>TRBV28|NA|TRBJ2-7|TRBD1
TGTGCCAGCTCGACCCGGGACAGACACTCCTACGAGCAGTACTTC
CASSTRDRHSYEQYF
>TRBV14|NA|TRBJ2-1|TRBD1
TGTGCCAGCAGCCAGGGACAGGTGGGCAATGAGCAGTTCTTC
CASSQGQVGNEQFF
>TRBV30|NA|TRBJ2-2|TRBD1
TGTGCCTGGAGGGGGGGGACAGGGGAAGGCACCGGGGAGCTGTTTTTT
CAWRGGTGEGTGELFF
>TRBV6-1|few|TRBJ2-7|NA
TGTGCCAGCAGTGAAGGGAGGAGACTCAACTCCTACGAGCAGTACTTC
CASSEGRRLNSYEQYF
>TRBV19|NA|TRBJ2-5|NA
TGTGCCAGTAGTAGATATCTCGACAGCTGGTTAGACGAAGAGACCCAGTACTTC
CASSRYLDSWLDEETQYF
>TRBV27|NA|TRBJ2-2|NA
TGTGCCAGCAGTCGGGAGCGCGAGGAGCCCGCGAACACCGGGGAGCTGTTTTTT
CASSREREEPANTGELFF
>TRBV2|NA|TRBJ1-4|NA
TGTGCCAGCAGCGCCCCGCGGGAAGGGACTTTTGAAAAACTGTTTTTT
CASSAPREGTFEKLFF
>TRBV18|NA|TRBJ1-2|TRBD1
TGTGCCAGCTCCAGGACAGGGTCCGGCTACACCTTC
CASSRTGSGYTF
>TRBV7-2|once|TRBJ1-1|NA
TGTGCCAGCAGCTTACGAGCGGTCACACAGGGGAACACTGAAGCTTTCTTT
CASSLRAVTQGNTEAFF
>TRBV6-5|NA|TRBJ2-3|NA
TGTGCCAGCAGGTGGACAGTTTTAGATACGCAGTATTTT
CASRWTVLDTQYF
>TRBV6-4|NA|TRBJ1-2|TRBD1
TGTGCCAGCAGTGCCGGACAGGGGTATGGAGGCTACACCTTC
CASSAGQGYGGYTF
>TRBV6-1|NA|TRBJ1-4|NA
TGTGCCAGCAGTGAATGGCGGGGAGGGAATGAAAAACTGTTTTTT
CASSEWRGGNEKLFF
>TRBV7-7|NA|TRBJ1-1|TRBD1
TGTGCCAGCAGACCTACAGGGGGTAGGACTGAAGCTTTCTTT
CASRPTGGRTEAFF
>TRBV10-3|NA|TRBJ2-1|NA
TGTGCCATCAGTGAGTCGGTGGATCTCCCCAAGAGGGATGAGCAGTTCTTC
CAISESVDLPKRDEQFF
>TRBV6-5|NA|TRBJ2-7|TRBD1
TGTGCCAGCAGTTACTGGGACAGGGAAGGTCGCTACGAGCAGTACTTC
CASSYWDREGRYEQYF
>TRBV27|NA|TRBJ2-3|TRBD1
TGTGCCAGCAGTCCGACTGGGGGGACAGGGGTCACAGATACGCAGTATTTT
CASSPTGGTGVTDTQYF
>TRBV11-2|NA|TRBJ2-7|NA
TGTGCCAGCGGCCCCCACCACTACGAGCAGTACTTC
CASGPHHYEQYF
>TRBV2|NA|TRBJ1-6|NA
TGTGCCAGCAGAGGCGGGGGACCCCCCCGGGAGGTCATCTTT
CASRGGGPPREVIF
>TRBV6-6|NA|TRBJ1-2|NA
TGTGCCAGCAGTTACTCGCAGGCTTATGGCTACACCTTC
CASSYSQAYGYTF
>TRBV15|NA|TRBJ2-7|TRBD2
TGTGCCACCAGCAGAGATAAGAATAGCGGGGGGCGCGAGCAGTACTTC
CATSRDKNSGGREQYF
>TRBV4-3|NA|TRBJ1-4|NA
TGCGCCAGCCGGGGCTCCAGCGGGGCTAATGAAAAACTGTTTTTT
CASRGSSGANEKLFF
>TRBV4-1|NA|TRBJ2-3|TRBD2
TGCGCCAGCAGCCAAGGGACTAGCGGGGGCGGACAACCCACAGATACGCAGTATTTT
CASSQGTSGGGQPTDTQYF
>TRBV5-1|NA|TRBJ2-5|TRBD2
TGCGCCAGCAGCCCGACTAGCTTGGAGACCCAGTACTTC
CASSPTSLETQYF
>TRBV14|NA|TRBJ2-6|NA
TGTGCCAGCAGCCAAGATTCTATCTCTGGGGCCAACGTCCCGACTTTC
CASSQDSISGANVPTF
>TRBV9|NA|TRBJ1-3|NA
TGTGCCAGCAGCGTAGATTCGGGGGAGAGCTCTGGAAACACCATATATTTT
CASSVDSGESSGNTIYF
>TRBV14|NA|TRBJ2-7|TRBD1
TGTGCCAGCAGCCAAGCCGGGACAGGGGCCTACGAGCAGTACTTC
CASSQAGTGAYEQYF